Here is one T cell receptor beta chain with its context. There are a few counts of this clonotype. Its binding antigen is unknown. Base quality data are lacking; no much larger clone is found one base away. Donors were a few dozen systemically healthy Caucasian individuals from Russia aged roughly 6 to 90 years. Each donor gave ten milliliters of peripheral blood, drawn into EDTA-treated Vacutainer tubes. PBMCs were isolated by Ficoll-Paque density-gradient centrifugation, with at least 6.5 million obtained per sample. Trizol reagent was used to extract total RNA from the PBMCs, yielding at least 6 micrograms per sample. Naive CD45RAhigh/CD27high T cell percentages were measured by flow cytometry on a PBMC aliquot from every donor. Via the germline V gene, CDR1 is SGHVS and CDR2 FQNEAQ. The CDR3 sequence holds 14 residues, the cysteine and phenylalanine included. Just CDR3 DNA is preserved here, 42 bases in frame from base 1. The junction shows trimming of 5 bases on V and 3 bases on J, plus 14 bases between the germline ends.

The sample comes from a study of blood T cells in healthy people across ages (dated by TCRdb to the mid-2010s). Describing the broader study: In model experiments, template switching captured roughly one uniquely barcoded TCR beta cDNA molecule for every two T cells. Age-related changes in TCR beta repertoire diversity were measured in the study by deep sequencing normalized with unique cDNA molecular identifiers. The donors were divided into four age groups: young (average approximately 17 years), middle-aged (approximately 42), aged (approximately 59) and long-lived (about 80). To avoid experimental bias, donors of different ages were spread randomly across the sequencing lanes. For two donors (one aged 18 to 30 and one aged 80 or older), the study analyzed two additional independent replicas of 1 million unique cDNA reads from the same blood draw. What the work shows at the level of the full study, not this receptor alone: Since profiling was done on bulk unsorted PBMCs, naive and antigen-experienced compartments could not be conclusively compared. The percentage of naive T cells measured by flow cytometry correlated strongly with observed TCR beta diversity. Because donor CMV infection status was unknown, age-related changes in expanded clonotypes were potentially confounded. Total diversity estimates from one million sequenced T cells were considered lower bounds and underestimates. Compared with the aged group, the long-lived group had more naive CD4+ T cells, fewer expanded clones and increased TCR diversity, a pattern suggesting age selection. Observed TCR beta diversity per million T cells fell roughly linearly with age, and a significant reduction was already apparent by age around 40.

The library was obtained by 5' RACE. The sequencer listed for this sample is Illumina HiSeq 2500. The second PCR ran for roughly 6 to 11 cycles and used a J-beta primer mix along with a sample-barcoded 5' primer. A template-switch 5' adaptor carrying 12 random nucleotides introduced a unique molecular identifier onto each TCR beta cDNA molecule. Each sample yielded at least 3 million CDR3-containing paired-end reads. The Mint cDNA synthesis kit, primed by a TRBC-specific oligonucleotide, was used to synthesize first-strand cDNA from all RNA. Following uracil-DNA glycosylase treatment, all cDNA underwent a first 18-cycle PCR with the universal primers M1SS and BC2_uni_R. For the original study's pipeline: For normalization, 1 million high-quality reads, each with a distinct molecular identifier, were randomly selected from each sample. Instead of being binned into consensus sequences, reads that shared molecular identifiers were thrown out. MiTCR, set to a Q25 quality threshold and the strictest error-elimination algorithm, was used for CDR3 identification, clonotype clustering and error correction. A nonparametric unseen species model using Euler transformation provided a lower-bound estimate of total TCR beta diversity. Using fastp trimming at Q25 and MiXCR clonotype assembly, TCRdb reanalyzed the public sequencing data and kept in-frame beta chains. Records with the same CDR3 protein are collapsed into one entry carrying the most frequent genes and DNA. The V and J calls shown here were made by TCRdb, not taken from the authors' results. The sample yields approximately 1.5 million distinct CDR3 sequences; approximately 43% were counted once. The leading ten clones occupy just over 4% of the sample.

The chain is assembled from TRBV7-8 and TRBJ2-7, and TRBD2 may be the D gene, going by 6 matching bases. The source of this sequence is a woman aged 18-29 years in good health. The sequenced material came from blood. This receptor has the CDR3 CASSTGGTYYEQYF. The bases are TGTGCCAGCAGCACTGGCGGGACTTACTACGAGCAGTACTTC.